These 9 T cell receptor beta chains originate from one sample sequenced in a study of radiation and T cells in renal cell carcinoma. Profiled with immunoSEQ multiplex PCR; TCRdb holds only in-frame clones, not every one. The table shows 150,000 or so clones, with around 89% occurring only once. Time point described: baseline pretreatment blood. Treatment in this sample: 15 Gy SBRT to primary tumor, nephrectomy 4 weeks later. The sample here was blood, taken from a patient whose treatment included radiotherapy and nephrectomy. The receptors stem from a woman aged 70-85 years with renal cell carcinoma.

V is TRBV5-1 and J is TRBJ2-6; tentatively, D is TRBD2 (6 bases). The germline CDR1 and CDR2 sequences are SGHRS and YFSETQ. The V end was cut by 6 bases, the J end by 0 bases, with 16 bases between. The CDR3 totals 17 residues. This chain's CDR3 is CASTTILGLSGANVLTF. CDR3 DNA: TGCGCCAGCACCACGATCCTGGGACTCTCTGGGGCCAACGTCCTGACTTTC. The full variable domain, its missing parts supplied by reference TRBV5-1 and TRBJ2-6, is KAGVTQTPRYLIKTRGQQVTLSCSPISGHRSVSWYQQTPGQGLQFLFEYFSETQRNKGNFPGRFSGRQFSNSRSEMNVSTLELGDSALYLCASTTILGLSGANVLTFGAGSRLTVL.

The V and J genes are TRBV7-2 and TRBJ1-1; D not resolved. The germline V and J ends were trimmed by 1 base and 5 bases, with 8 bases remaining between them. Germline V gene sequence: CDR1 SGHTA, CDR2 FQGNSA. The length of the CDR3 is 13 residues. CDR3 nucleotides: TGTGCCAGCAGCTTAGGACTCACAACTGAAGCTTTCTTT. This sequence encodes CASSLGLTTEAFF. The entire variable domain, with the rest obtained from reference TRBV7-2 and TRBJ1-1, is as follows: GAGVSQSPSNKVTEKGKDVELRCDPISGHTALYWYRQSLGQGLEFLIYFQGNSAPDKSGLPSDRFSAERTGGSVSTLTIQRTQQEDSAVYLCASSLGLTTEAFFGQGTRLTVV.

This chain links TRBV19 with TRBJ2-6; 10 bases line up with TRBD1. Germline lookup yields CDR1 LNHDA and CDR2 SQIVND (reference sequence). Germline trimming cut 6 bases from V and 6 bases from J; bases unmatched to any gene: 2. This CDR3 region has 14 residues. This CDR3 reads CASSDRGLANVLTF. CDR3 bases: TGTGCCAGTAGCGACAGGGGGCTGGCCAACGTCCTGACTTTC. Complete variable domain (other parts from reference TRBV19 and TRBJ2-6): DGGITQSPKYLFRKEGQNVTLSCEQNLNHDAMYWYRQDPGQGLRLIYYSQIVNDFQKGDIAEGYSVSREKKESFPLTVTSAQKNPTAFYLCASSDRGLANVLTFGAGSRLTVL.

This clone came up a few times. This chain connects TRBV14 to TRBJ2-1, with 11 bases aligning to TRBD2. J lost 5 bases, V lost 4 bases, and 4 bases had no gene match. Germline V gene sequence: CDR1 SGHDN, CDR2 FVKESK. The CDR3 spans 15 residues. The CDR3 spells CASSPLAGVHNEQFF. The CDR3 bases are TGTGCCAGCAGCCCACTAGCGGGGGTCCACAATGAGCAGTTCTTC.

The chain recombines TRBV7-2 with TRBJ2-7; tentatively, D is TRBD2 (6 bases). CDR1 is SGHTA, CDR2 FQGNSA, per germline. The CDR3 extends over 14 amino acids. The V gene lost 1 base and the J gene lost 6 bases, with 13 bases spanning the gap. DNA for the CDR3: TGTGCCAGCAGCTTAGGCCCTTACGGGGGCGAGCAGTACTTC. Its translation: CASSLGPYGGEQYF.

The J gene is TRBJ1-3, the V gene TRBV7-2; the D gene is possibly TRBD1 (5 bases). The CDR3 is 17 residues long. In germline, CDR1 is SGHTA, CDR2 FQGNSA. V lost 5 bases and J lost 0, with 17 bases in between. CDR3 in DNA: TGTGCCAGCAGCCCGGGGGGGACGTTTAGCTCTGGAAACACCATATATTTT. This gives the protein CASSPGGTFSSGNTIYF.

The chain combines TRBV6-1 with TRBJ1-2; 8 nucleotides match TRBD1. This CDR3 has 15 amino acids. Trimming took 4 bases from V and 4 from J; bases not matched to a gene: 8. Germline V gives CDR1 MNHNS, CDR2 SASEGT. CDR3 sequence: CASSVSDRGGYGYTF. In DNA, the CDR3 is TGTGCCAGCAGTGTGAGTGACAGGGGAGGCTATGGCTACACCTTC.

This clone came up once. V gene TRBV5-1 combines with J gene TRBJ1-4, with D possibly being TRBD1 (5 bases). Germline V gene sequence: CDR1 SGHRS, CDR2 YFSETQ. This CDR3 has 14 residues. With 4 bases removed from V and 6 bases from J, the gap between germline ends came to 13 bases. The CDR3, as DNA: TGCGCCAGCAGCGAGACCGGGGCGTATGAAAAACTGTTTTTT. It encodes CASSETGAYEKLFF.

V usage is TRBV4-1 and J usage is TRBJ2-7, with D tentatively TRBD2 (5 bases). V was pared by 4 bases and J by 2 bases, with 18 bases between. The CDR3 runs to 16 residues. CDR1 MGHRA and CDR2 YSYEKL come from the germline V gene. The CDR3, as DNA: TGCGCCAGCAGCCTACATGCGCTTTCGGGGACCTACGAGCAGTACTTC. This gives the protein CASSLHALSGTYEQYF.